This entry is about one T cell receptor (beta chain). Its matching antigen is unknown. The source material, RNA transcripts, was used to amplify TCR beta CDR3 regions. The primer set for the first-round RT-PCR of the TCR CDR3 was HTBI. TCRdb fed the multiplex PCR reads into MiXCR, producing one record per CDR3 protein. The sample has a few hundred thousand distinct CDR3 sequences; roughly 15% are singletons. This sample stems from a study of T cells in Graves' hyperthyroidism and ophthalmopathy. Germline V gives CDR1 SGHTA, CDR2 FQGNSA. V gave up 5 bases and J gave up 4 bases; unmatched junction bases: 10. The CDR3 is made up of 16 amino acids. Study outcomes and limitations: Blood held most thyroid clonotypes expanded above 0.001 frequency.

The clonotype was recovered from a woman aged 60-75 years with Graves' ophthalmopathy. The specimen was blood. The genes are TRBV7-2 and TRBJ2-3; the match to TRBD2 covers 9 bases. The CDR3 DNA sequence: TGTGCCAGCAGCCAGGGACAGCTAGCGGGATCAGATACGCAGTATTTT. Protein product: CASSQGQLAGSDTQYF.